One sample yielded the 31 T cell receptor beta chains listed below, sequenced in a study of blood T cells in healthy people across ages. The authors ran a second PCR of 7 to 11 cycles using a sample-barcoded 5' primer and a J-beta primer mix. TCRdb called the 5' RACE reads again in MiXCR, with one record for every CDR3 protein. The repertoire holds roughly 1 million distinct CDR3 sequences, with about 23% as singletons. The sample was also linked to a second study, of T cells of mothers and their children.

The sequencing sample was made of blood. The receptor set was obtained from a girl aged 2 to 9 in good health.

The chain links TRBV6-2 or TRBV6-3 to TRBJ1-2, with D perhaps TRBD1 (5 bases). CDR1 and CDR2 from the germline V gene are MNHEY and SVGEGT. With 6 bases removed from V and 3 bases from J, the gap between germline ends came to 5 bases. CDR3 length: 11 amino acids. The CDR3 DNA sequence: TGTGCCAGCAGACAGGACTATGGCTACACCTTC. Translation gives CASRQDYGYTF.

This clonotype was counted at least ten times. The chain has TRBV28 and TRBJ2-7; TRBD2 matches 12 bases. Germline loops: CDR1 MDHEN, CDR2 SYDVKM. This CDR3 is built from 15 residues. J was trimmed by 2 bases and V by 5 bases; bases with no gene match: 4. DNA for the CDR3: TGTGCCAGCAGTCTGACTAGCGGGGGAGCCTACGAGCAGTACTTC. Amino acids: CASSLTSGGAYEQYF.

This rearrangement joins TRBV24-1 to TRBJ2-5, with D tentatively TRBD1 (5 bases). The J call is in doubt because the DNA end fits TRBJ2-1 better. Per germline, CDR1 KGHDR and CDR2 SFDVKD. The CDR3 covers 15 residues. CDR3 nucleotide sequence: TGTGCCACCAGTGATCCTGCACGGGCGACAGATGAGCAGTTCTTC. This gives the protein CATSDPARATDEQFF.

V usage is TRBV6-2 or TRBV6-3 and J usage is TRBJ1-2; D gene unclear. CDR1 and CDR2 from the germline V gene are MNHEY and SVGEGT. V was clipped by 7 bases and J by 3 bases, with 9 bases between them. The CDR3 is 12 amino acids. DNA for the CDR3: TGTGCCAGCACGGACGGCTACTATGGCTACACCTTC. This gives the protein CASTDGYYGYTF.

This clonotype has a handful of counts. The chain carries TRBV20-1 and TRBJ1-1; D possibly corresponds to TRBD1 (5 bases). Trimming left V 2 bases short and J 6 bases short, with 10 bases between. The germline CDR1 and CDR2 sequences are DFQATT and SNEGSKA (reference sequence). This CDR3 is 12 amino acids long. For the CDR3, the DNA is TGCAGTGCTAGATGGGGGACGGCTGAAGCTTTCTTT. It yields the protein CSARWGTAEAFF.

The gene calls are TRBV16 and TRBJ2-3; unclear D gene. The V gene's germline CDR1 is KGHSY and CDR2 FQNENV. The length of the CDR3 is 17 residues. Deletions cut 2 bases from V and 3 bases from J, with 18 bases between. DNA of the CDR3: TGTGCCAGCAGCCAACGCCTCAGGAGTAATAGGACAGATACGCAGTATTTT. Residues: CASSQRLRSNRTDTQYF. Full variable domain (outside the CDR3, taken from reference TRBV16 and TRBJ2-3): GEEVAQTPKHLVRGEGQKAKLYCAPIKGHSYVFWYQQVLKNEFKFLISFQNENVFDETGMPKERFSAKCLPNSPCSLEIQATKLEDSAVYFCASSQRLRSNRTDTQYFGPGTRLTVL.

This sequence joins TRBV14 and TRBJ2-5, with no clear D. V shed 1 base and J shed 11 bases, with 8 bases lying between them. CDR1 and CDR2 from the germline V gene are SGHDN and FVKESK. This CDR3 has 11 residues. The CDR3 loop reads CASSQGLRQYF. The DNA of the CDR3 is TGTGCCAGCAGCCAAGGCCTTCGACAGTACTTC.

V and J are TRBV5-1 and TRBJ1-2; D is unclear. CDR3 length: 12 residues. The ends were cut back, 6 bases at V and 3 bases at J, with 9 bases in the middle. CDR1 is SGHRS and CDR2 is YFSETQ in the germline V gene. The CDR3 is CASTGQHYGYTF. In DNA, the CDR3 is TGCGCCAGCACCGGGCAGCACTATGGCTACACCTTC.

This clonotype was recorded a few times. The chain recombines TRBV29-1 with TRBJ2-5; D is unresolved. The J call is doubtful: the DNA matches TRBJ2-1 better. The CDR3 consists of 9 residues. Per germline, CDR1 SQVTM and CDR2 ANQGSEA. CDR3 nucleotides: TGCAGCGTCGGTTTTGAGCAGTTCTTC. It encodes CSVGFEQFF.

This chain links TRBV9 with TRBJ2-3; D is uncertain. The V gene lost 4 bases and the J gene lost 2 bases, with 11 bases spanning the gap. CDR1 and CDR2 (germline): SGDLS, YYNGEE. The CDR3 covers 14 residues. The CDR3 DNA reads as TGTGCCAGCAGCCTTGAGTGGGACACAGATACGCAGTATTTT. It codes for CASSLEWDTDTQYF.

This sequence joins TRBV11-2 and TRBJ2-3; D is ambiguous. This CDR3 comprises 14 residues. The germline V gene has CDR1 SGHAT and CDR2 FQNNGV. V lost 5 bases and J 6 bases, leaving 15 bases between the germline ends. The CDR3 bases are TGTGCCAGCAGCCATTCCTTCCATCCCGATACGCAGTATTTT. This codes for CASSHSFHPDTQYF.

There are a few counts of this clonotype. V usage is TRBV2 and J usage is TRBJ2-1; possibly TRBD2 for D (7 bases). Trimming removed 3 bases at V and 6 bases at J, with 30 bases between. Germline V CDR1 and CDR2: SNHLY, FYNNEI. The CDR3 is 20 residues long. CDR3 region: CASSDFAMGLAGAYRNEQFF. CDR3 nucleotide sequence: TGTGCCAGCAGTGATTTTGCCATGGGTCTTGCGGGGGCTTATCGCAATGAGCAGTTCTTC.

The table lists this clonotype with a few counts. The chain links TRBV28 to TRBJ2-7, with 14 bases aligning to TRBD2. Unmatched junction bases numbered 5, after V lost 4 bases and J lost 3 bases. The V gene's germline CDR1 is MDHEN and CDR2 SYDVKM. The CDR3 length is 16 residues. CDR3 amino acids: CASSSRGTSGGYEQYF. CDR3 coding DNA: TGTGCCAGCAGTTCCCGCGGGACTAGCGGGGGCTACGAGCAGTACTTC.

A few counts support this clonotype. This CDR3 is CASSHSGGYYNEQFF. CDR3 sequence (DNA): TGTGCCAGCAGCCATAGCGGGGGTTACTACAATGAGCAGTTCTTC. The V gene is TRBV3-1, the J gene TRBJ2-1; 9 nucleotides line up with TRBD2. The CDR3 has 15 residues. CDR1 LGHDT and CDR2 YNNKEL come from the germline V gene (reference sequence). Trimming took 3 bases from V and 3 from J; bases not matched to a gene: 3.

The chain uses TRBV14 and TRBJ2-3; no clear D. The germline V gene encodes CDR1 SGHDN and CDR2 FVKESK. The CDR3 is made up of 11 amino acids. The ends were cut back, 1 base at V and 11 bases at J, with 7 bases in the middle. The CDR3 nucleotides read TGTGCCAGCAGCCAAGCCCTAAGGCAGTATTTT. Translation: CASSQALRQYF.

Worth noting for this clonotype: At one of its ends the junction is not consistent with the germline gene, which may arise from a read error. The chain has TRBV6-6 and TRBJ2-7; either TRBD1 or TRBD2 may fit D (5 bases each). The CDR3 loop spans 12 amino acids. CDR1 and CDR2 (germline): MNHNY, SVGAGI (reference sequence). The CDR3 reads CASSYLVGEQCF. CDR3 in DNA: TGTGCCAGCAGTTATCTTGTGGGGGAGCAGTGCTTC.

This clonotype occurred many times. V is TRBV29-1 and J is TRBJ2-7; D is perhaps TRBD1 (7 bases). V gave up 4 bases and J gave up 4 bases, with 11 bases separating them. The CDR3 covers 12 residues. In germline, CDR1 is SQVTM, CDR2 ANQGSEA. CDR3 loop: CSVGQGGYEQYF. In DNA, the CDR3 is TGCAGCGTTGGACAGGGAGGATACGAGCAGTACTTC.

The table lists this clonotype with a few counts. The chain is built from TRBV12-3 or TRBV12-4 and TRBJ1-4; TRBD1 aligns across 9 bases. Unmatched junction bases numbered 6, after V lost 6 bases and J lost 7 bases. The CDR3 contains 14 residues. CDR3 residues: CASRNRGPIEKLFF. The DNA for the CDR3 is TGTGCCAGCAGAAACAGGGGGCCTATTGAAAAACTGTTTTTT.

As for this clonotype: One junction end does not reproduce the germline sequence, and a read error may be involved. V gene TRBV7-8 combines with J gene TRBJ2-5, with D tentatively TRBD2 (7 bases). Germline loops: CDR1 SGHVS, CDR2 FQNEAQ. The CDR3 sequence is 18 residues long. The CDR3 loop is CASSLIFGEGEYQEIQYF. CDR3 DNA sequence: TGTGCCAGCAGCTTAATCTTCGGGGAGGGGGAGTATCAAGAGATCCAGTACTTC.

As to this clonotype: Lacking the conserved final phenylalanine or tryptophan, this CDR3 likely reflects a read error. The chain couples TRBV29-1 to TRBJ2-2, with a weak D call TRBD2 (5 bases). This CDR3 comprises 11 residues. Trimming left V 3 bases short and J 6 bases short, with 5 bases between. Looked up from germline, CDR1 is SQVTM and CDR2 is ANQGSEA. The CDR3 reads CSVDGAGELFS. The CDR3 DNA reads TGCAGCGTTGACGGGGCCGGGGAGCTGTTTTCT.

This clonotype was counted between two and nine times. The chain carries TRBV5-1 and TRBJ2-1; 7 bases map to TRBD2. The CDR3 totals 15 residues. CDR1 SGHRS and CDR2 YFSETQ come from the germline V gene. V dropped 0 bases and J dropped 5; count of bases not matched to a gene: 5. The CDR3 reads CASSLGGRANNEQFF. Written as DNA, the CDR3 is TGCGCCAGCAGCTTGGGGGGGAGGGCCAACAATGAGCAGTTCTTC.

This clonotype was recorded a few times. V and J are TRBV20-1 and TRBJ1-1; no firm D call. This CDR3 region has 14 residues. V was shortened by 3 bases and J by 3 bases, with 14 bases between the two germline ends. From germline, CDR1 is DFQATT and CDR2 SNEGSKA (reference sequence). The CDR3 is CSASRFRGYTEAFF. The CDR3 DNA follows: TGCAGTGCTAGTAGGTTCAGAGGGTACACTGAAGCTTTCTTT.

This rearrangement joins TRBV4-3 to TRBJ1-4; D possibly corresponds to TRBD1 (5 bases). Germline CDR1 reads LGHNA; CDR2 reads YSLEER. V lost 2 bases and J 5 bases, leaving 21 bases between the germline ends. The CDR3 length is 18 residues. CDR3 in DNA: TGCGCCAGCAGCCAAACCCCAAGCGCGACAGTTACGAATGAAAAACTGTTTTTT. It codes for CASSQTPSATVTNEKLFF.

This rearrangement joins TRBV20-1 to TRBJ2-1; TRBD1 or TRBD2 may be the D gene (5 bases each). The CDR3 totals 14 residues. Germline assignment: CDR1 DFQATT and CDR2 SNEGSKA (reference sequence). V was shortened by 4 bases and J by 4 bases, with 14 bases between the two germline ends. In nucleotides, the CDR3 is TGCAGTGCTACGGGACGGTCGGTTTACAATGAGCAGTTCTTC. Translating it yields CSATGRSVYNEQFF.

This clonotype was counted many times. The V call is TRBV2, the J call TRBJ2-7; D is unclear. Trimming removed 6 bases from V and 0 bases from J, with 6 bases in between. Germline V gives CDR1 SNHLY, CDR2 FYNNEI. CDR3 length equals 12 residues. The chain's CDR3 is CASRPGSYEQYF. The CDR3, as DNA: TGTGCCAGCAGGCCGGGCTCCTACGAGCAGTACTTC.

A word on this clonotype: The junction departs from germline at one end; a sequencing error may be responsible. In DNA, the CDR3 is TGTGCCAGCAGCTCAGGAACAGCCCCAGGCTGCACCTTC. Translating gives CASSSGTAPGCTF. The J gene is TRBJ1-2, the V gene TRBV7-9; D is unclear. The V gene's germline CDR1 is SEHNR and CDR2 FQNEAQ (reference sequence). The CDR3 length is 13 residues.

The V and J genes are TRBV5-1 and TRBJ2-5, with 8 bases lining up with TRBD2. The CDR3 is 14 residues long. V lost 4 bases to trimming and J lost 7 bases; unmatched junction nucleotides: 9. Per the germline V gene, CDR1 is SGHRS and CDR2 is YFSETQ. The CDR3 region has the DNA TGCGCCAGCAGCGAGAGTACTAGCGGCGGGACCCAGTACTTC. Protein product: CASSESTSGGTQYF.

This clonotype was seen a few times. The genes are TRBV20-1 and TRBJ1-5; D is unresolved. This CDR3 is built from 14 residues. With 0 bases removed from V and 5 bases from J, the gap between germline ends came to 11 bases. The germline gives CDR1 DFQATT, CDR2 SNEGSKA (reference sequence). The CDR3 DNA reads as TGCAGTGCTAGAGATCCCCTCTCCGATCAGCCCCAGCATTTT. Its translation is CSARDPLSDQPQHF.

This rearrangement joins TRBV20-1 to TRBJ1-5; D gene unclear. Trimming pared 7 bases from V and 3 bases from J, leaving 7 bases between. The CDR3 is made up of 11 amino acids. Germline CDR1 and CDR2: DFQATT and SNEGSKA (reference sequence). The CDR3 region is CSVGFNQPQHF. The CDR3 DNA reads TGCAGTGTGGGATTCAATCAGCCCCAGCATTTT.

The chain is built from TRBV12-5 and TRBJ2-3; 11 bases match TRBD2. The J call may be in error: the DNA end matches TRBJ2-5 better. CDR1 is LGHNT and CDR2 is FRNRAP in the germline V gene. This CDR3 has 17 amino acids. The CDR3: CASGFQLAGDSGETQYF. The CDR3 bases are TGTGCTAGTGGTTTCCAACTAGCGGGAGATAGTGGGGAGACCCAGTACTTC.

This sequence joins TRBV5-1 and TRBJ2-5, with D perhaps given as TRBD1 or TRBD2 (5 bases each). The end of the DNA aligns better with TRBJ2-7, so the J call may be wrong. Germline CDR1 is SGHRS and CDR2 is YFSETQ. The CDR3 loop spans 16 amino acids. In nucleotides, the CDR3 is TGCGCCAGCAGCTTGTACGGGGCCGGCCCCTACTACGAGCAGTACTTC. The encoded protein is CASSLYGAGPYYEQYF.